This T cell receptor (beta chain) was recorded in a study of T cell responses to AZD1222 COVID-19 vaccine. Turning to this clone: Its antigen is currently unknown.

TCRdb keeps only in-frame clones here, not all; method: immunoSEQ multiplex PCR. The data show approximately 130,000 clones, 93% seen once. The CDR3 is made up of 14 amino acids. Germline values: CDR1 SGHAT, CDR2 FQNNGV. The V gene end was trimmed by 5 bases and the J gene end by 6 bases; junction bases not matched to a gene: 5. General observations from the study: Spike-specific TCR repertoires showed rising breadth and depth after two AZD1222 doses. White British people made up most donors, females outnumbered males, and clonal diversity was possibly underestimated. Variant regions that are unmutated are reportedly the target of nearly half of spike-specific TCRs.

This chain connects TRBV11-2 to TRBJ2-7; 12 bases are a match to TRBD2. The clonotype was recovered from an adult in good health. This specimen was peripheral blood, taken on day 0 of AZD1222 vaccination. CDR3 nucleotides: TGTGCCAGCAGCCGACTAGCGGGAGCTCTCGAGCAGTACTTC. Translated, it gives CASSRLAGALEQYF.